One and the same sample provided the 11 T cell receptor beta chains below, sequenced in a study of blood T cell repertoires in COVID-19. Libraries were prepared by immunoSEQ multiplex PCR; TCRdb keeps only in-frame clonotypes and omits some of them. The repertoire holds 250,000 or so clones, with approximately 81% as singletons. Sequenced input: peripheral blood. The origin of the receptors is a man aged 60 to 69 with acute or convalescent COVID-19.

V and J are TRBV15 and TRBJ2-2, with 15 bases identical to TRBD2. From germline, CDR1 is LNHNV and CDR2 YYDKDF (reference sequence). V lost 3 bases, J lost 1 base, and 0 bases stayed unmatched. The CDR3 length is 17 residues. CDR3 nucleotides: TGTGCCACCAGCAGGGGACTAGCGGGGGGGAACACCGGGGAGCTGTTTTTT. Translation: CATSRGLAGGNTGELFF.

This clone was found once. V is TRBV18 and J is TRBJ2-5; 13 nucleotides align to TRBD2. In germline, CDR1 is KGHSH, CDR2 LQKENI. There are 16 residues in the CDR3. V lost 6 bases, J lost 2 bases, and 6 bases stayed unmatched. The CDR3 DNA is TGTGCCAGCTCCCCTGGACTAGCGGGAGCTCAAGAGACCCAGTACTTC. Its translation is CASSPGLAGAQETQYF.

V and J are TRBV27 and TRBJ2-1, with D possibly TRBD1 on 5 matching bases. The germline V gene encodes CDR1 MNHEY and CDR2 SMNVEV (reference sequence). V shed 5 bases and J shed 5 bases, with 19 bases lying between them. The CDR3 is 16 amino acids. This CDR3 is CASSPQLGPPNNEQFF. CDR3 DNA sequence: TGTGCCAGCAGTCCCCAATTGGGGCCCCCCAACAATGAGCAGTTCTTC.

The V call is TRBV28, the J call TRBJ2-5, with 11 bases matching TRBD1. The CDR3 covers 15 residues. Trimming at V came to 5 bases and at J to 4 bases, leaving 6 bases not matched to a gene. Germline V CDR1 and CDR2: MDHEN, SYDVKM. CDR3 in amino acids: CASSPRTGGRETQYF. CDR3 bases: TGTGCCAGCAGTCCAAGGACAGGGGGCCGAGAGACCCAGTACTTC.

This CDR3 is CASSTLKASANTGELFF. Here the CDR3 DNA reads TGTGCCAGTAGTACTCTGAAGGCCAGCGCGAACACCGGGGAGCTGTTTTTT. The rearrangement uses TRBV19 and TRBJ2-2; D is unresolved. This CDR3 spans 17 amino acids. V shed 4 bases and J shed 0 bases, with 15 bases lying between them. Per the germline V gene, CDR1 is LNHDA and CDR2 is SQIVND (reference sequence).

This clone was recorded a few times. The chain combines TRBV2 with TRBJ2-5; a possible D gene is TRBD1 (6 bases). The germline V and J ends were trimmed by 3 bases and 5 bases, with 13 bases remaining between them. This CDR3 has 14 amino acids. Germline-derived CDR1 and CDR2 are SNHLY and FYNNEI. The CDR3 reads CASSDDRQRETQYF. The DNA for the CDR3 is TGTGCCAGCAGTGACGACAGGCAGAGGGAGACCCAGTACTTC. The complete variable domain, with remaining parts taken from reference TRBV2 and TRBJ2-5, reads EPEVTQTPSHQVTQMGQEVILRCVPISNHLYFYWYRQILGQKVEFLVSFYNNEISEKSEIFDDQFSVERPDGSNFTLKIRSTKLEDSAMYFCASSDDRQRETQYFGPGTRLLVL.

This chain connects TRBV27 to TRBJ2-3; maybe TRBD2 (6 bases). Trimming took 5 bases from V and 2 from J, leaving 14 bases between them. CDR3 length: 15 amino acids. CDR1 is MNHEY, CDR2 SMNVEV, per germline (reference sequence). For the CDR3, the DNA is TGTGCCAGCAGTAGGTCGCGGGGAGTCACAGATACGCAGTATTTT. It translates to CASSRSRGVTDTQYF.

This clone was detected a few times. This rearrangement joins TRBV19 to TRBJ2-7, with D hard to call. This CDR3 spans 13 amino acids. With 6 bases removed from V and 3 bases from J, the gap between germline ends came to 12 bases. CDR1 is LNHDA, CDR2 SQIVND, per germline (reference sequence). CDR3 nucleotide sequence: TGTGCCAGTAGCGTGGCAGGATTCTACGAGCAGTACTTC. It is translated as CASSVAGFYEQYF.

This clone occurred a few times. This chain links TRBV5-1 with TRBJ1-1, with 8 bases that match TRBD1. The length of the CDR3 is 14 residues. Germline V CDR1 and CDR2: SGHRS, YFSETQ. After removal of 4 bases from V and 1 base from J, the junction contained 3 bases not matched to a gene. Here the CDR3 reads CASSHGTGNTEAFF. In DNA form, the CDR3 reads TGCGCCAGCAGCCACGGGACAGGGAACACTGAAGCTTTCTTT.

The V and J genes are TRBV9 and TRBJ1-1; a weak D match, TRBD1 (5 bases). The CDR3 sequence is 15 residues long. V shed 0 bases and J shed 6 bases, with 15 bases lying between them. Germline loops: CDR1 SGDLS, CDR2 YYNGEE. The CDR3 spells CASSVGAGRLAEAFF. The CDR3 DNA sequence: TGTGCCAGCAGCGTAGGGGCAGGGCGGTTGGCTGAAGCTTTCTTT. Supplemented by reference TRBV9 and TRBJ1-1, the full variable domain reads DSGVTQTPKHLITATGQRVTLRCSPRSGDLSVYWYQQSLDQGLQFLIQYYNGEERAKGNILERFSAQQFPDLHSELNLSSLELGDSALYFCASSVGAGRLAEAFFGQGTRLTVV.

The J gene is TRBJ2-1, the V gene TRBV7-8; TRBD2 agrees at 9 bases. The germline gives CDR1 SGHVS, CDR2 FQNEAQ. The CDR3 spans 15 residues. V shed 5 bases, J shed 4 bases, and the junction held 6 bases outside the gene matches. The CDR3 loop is CASSKRTSVYNEQFF. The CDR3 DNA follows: TGTGCCAGCAGCAAAAGGACTAGCGTATACAATGAGCAGTTCTTC.